Within the sample, the clone carrying this TCR beta chain is medium-sized (0.01 to 0.1%). Antigen: not known. The data were taken from a study of spatial heterogeneity in lung cancer. Time point in this sample: sample taken at primary tumor resection. The length of the CDR3 is 13 residues. The ends were cut back, 1 base at V and 7 bases at J, with 8 bases in the middle. CDR1 ENHRY and CDR2 SYGVKD come from the germline V gene. General study results and limits: Within tumors, counts of expanded alpha and beta TCRs tracked tumor mutation counts.

MiXCR, run by TCRdb on the 5' RACE reads, gives a single entry per CDR3 protein. The sample lists approximately 9,500 distinct CDR3 sequences, about 4.5% occurring once. The sequenced sample was lung tumor tissue, obtained at surgery. The rearrangement uses TRBV10-3 and TRBJ2-1, with D possibly being TRBD2 (5 bases). This TCR came from a female donor with early-stage non-small cell lung cancer. CDR3 bases: TGTGCCATCAGTGAGTACGGGGATAATGAGCAGTTCTTC. Translated: CAISEYGDNEQFF.